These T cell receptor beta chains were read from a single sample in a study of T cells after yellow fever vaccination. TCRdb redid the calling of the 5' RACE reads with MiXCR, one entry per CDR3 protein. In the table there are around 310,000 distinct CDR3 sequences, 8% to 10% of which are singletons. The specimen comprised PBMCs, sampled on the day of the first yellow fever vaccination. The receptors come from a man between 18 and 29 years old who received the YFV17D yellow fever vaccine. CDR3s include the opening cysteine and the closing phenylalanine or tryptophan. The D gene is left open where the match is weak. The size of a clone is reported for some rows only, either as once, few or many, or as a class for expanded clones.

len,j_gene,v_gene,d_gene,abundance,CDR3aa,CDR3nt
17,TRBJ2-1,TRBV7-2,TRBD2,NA,CASSPWTSGGNYNEQFF,TGTGCCAGCAGCCCTTGGACTAGCGGGGGGAACTACAATGAGCAGTTCTTC
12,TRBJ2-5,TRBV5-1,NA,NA,CASSRQRETQYF,TGCGCCAGCAGCCGACAGCGGGAGACCCAGTACTTC
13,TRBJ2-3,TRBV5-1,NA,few,CASSWGGADTQYF,TGCGCCAGCAGCTGGGGCGGGGCAGATACGCAGTATTTT
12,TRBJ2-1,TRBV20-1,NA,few,CSASGTGDEQFF,TGCAGTGCGAGCGGGACAGGCGATGAGCAGTTCTTC
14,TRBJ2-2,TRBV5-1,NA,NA,CASSLVDGPGELFF,TGCGCCAGCAGCCTGGTGGACGGTCCTGGGGAGCTGTTTTTT
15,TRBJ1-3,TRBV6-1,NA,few,CASHPSGASGNTIYF,TGTGCCAGCCACCCCTCGGGAGCCTCTGGAAACACCATATATTTT
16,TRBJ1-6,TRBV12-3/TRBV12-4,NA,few,CASSLNSGGGNSPLHF,TGTGCCAGCAGTTTAAACAGCGGCGGAGGAAATTCACCCCTCCACTTT
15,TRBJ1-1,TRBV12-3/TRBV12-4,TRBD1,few,CASSSETGLNTEAFF,TGTGCCAGCAGCTCGGAGACAGGGCTTAACACTGAAGCTTTCTTT
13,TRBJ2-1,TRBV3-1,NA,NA,CASSQDSGAVPFF,TGTGCCAGCAGCCAAGATTCAGGGGCGGTGCCGTTCTTC
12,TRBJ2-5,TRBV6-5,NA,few,CASGSTSETQYF,TGTGCCAGCGGCTCTACCTCCGAGACCCAGTACTTC
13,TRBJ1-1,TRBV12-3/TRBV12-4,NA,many,CASSLALGREAFF,TGTGCCAGCAGTTTGGCCCTTGGACGTGAAGCTTTCTTT